This T cell receptor beta chain is from a study of identical twins. Via MiXCR, TCRdb re-called the 5' RACE reads, giving one row per CDR3 protein. The sample consists of 250,000 to 300,000 distinct CDR3 sequences, about 8% of them appearing once. This CDR3 is 15 amino acids long. V gave up 1 base and J gave up 4 bases, with 11 bases separating them. Germline V gene data show CDR1 as MNHEY and CDR2 as SVGAGI. This clonotype appeared many times. The same data also went into a second study, on yellow fever vaccine responses in identical twins.

This chain uses TRBV6-5 with TRBJ2-1, with D perhaps assigned TRBD1 or TRBD2 (5 bases each). This TCR was recovered from a woman younger than 35 in good health. Sequenced material: CD8+ T cells sorted from blood. CDR3 sequence: CASSYFGTSYNEQFF. The CDR3 DNA reads as TGTGCCAGCAGTTACTTCGGGACCAGTTACAATGAGCAGTTCTTC.